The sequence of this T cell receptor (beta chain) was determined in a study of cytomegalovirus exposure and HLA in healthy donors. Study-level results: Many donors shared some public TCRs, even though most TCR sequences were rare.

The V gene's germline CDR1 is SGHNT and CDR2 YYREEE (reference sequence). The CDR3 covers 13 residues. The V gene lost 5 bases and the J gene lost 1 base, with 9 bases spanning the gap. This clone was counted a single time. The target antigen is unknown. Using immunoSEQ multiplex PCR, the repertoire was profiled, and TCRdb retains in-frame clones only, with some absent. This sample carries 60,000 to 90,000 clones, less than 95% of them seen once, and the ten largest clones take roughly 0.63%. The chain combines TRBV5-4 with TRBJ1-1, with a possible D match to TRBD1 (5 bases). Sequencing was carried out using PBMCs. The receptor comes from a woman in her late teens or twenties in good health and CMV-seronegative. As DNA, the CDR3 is TGTGCCAGCAGTTTCGGACAGAACACTGAAGCTTTCTTT. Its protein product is CASSFGQNTEAFF.